This T cell receptor beta chain is drawn from a study of blood T cell repertoires in COVID-19. Study context: Samples came from the United States, Italy and Spain, spanning acute and convalescent COVID-19. T cells, B-cell-depleted T cells, or PBMCs supplied cDNA or gDNA.

Deletions cut 5 bases from V and 2 bases from J, with 10 bases between. The CDR3 length is 14 residues. Germline-derived CDR1 and CDR2 are SNHLY and FYNNEI. The table came from immunoSEQ multiplex PCR; TCRdb's copy has only in-frame clones and leaves some out. Among under 40,000 clones listed, around nine tenths were seen once. The clonotype was recovered from a woman older than 75 with active or convalescent COVID-19. The sample was peripheral blood. The chain combines TRBV2 with TRBJ2-1; a weak D match, TRBD2 (6 bases). CDR3: CASSRGITYNEQFF. CDR3 in DNA: TGTGCCAGCAGTCGGGGGATAACCTACAATGAGCAGTTCTTC.